A selection of T cell receptor beta chains follows, all from one sample in a study of T cells in Graves' hyperthyroidism and ophthalmopathy. TCRdb ran MiXCR on the multiplex PCR reads and lists one entry per CDR3 protein. There are 300,000 to 500,000 distinct CDR3 sequences in the sample; over 13% occur only once, and around 30% lies in the top ten. Sequences were obtained from blood. These receptors were collected from a man aged 45-60 years with Graves' ophthalmopathy. CDR3s include the opening cysteine and the closing phenylalanine or tryptophan. Each record gives: D gene, V gene, clone size, J gene, CDR3 DNA, CDR3 protein. The D gene is left open where the match is weak. Clone size is not always given. Where it is, it says once, few, many or a class for expanded clones.

>.|TRBV11-1|many|TRBJ2-7
TGTGCCAGCAGCTTTGAGGACGCGGAGTTGGACTTC
CASSFEDAELDF
>.|TRBV18|.|TRBJ1-3
TGTGCCAGCTCACCACGGACAGAGTCTGGAAACACCATATATTTT
CASSPRTESGNTIYF
>.|TRBV29-1|many|TRBJ2-3
TGCAGCGTTGAAGATCCGAGACTCGGTAGCACAGATACGCAGTATTTT
CSVEDPRLGSTDTQYF
>TRBD2|TRBV11-3|many|TRBJ2-1
TGTGCCAGCAGCTTGTGGAACGGGAGGGATGAGCAGTTCTTC
CASSLWNGRDEQFF
>TRBD2|TRBV5-1|many|TRBJ2-2
TGCGCCAGCAGCTTGAATAGCGGGAGTGGTACCGGGGAGCTGTTTTTT
CASSLNSGSGTGELFF
>.|TRBV7-9|many|TRBJ2-3
TGTGCCAGCAGCTTATGGGCAGACGGGCGGGAAGATACGCAGTATTTT
CASSLWADGREDTQYF
>.|TRBV5-8|few|TRBJ2-2
TGTGCCAGCATGAGGGGACTGACCGGGGAGCTGTTTTTT
CASMRGLTGELFF
>TRBD2|TRBV9|.|TRBJ2-1
TGTGCCAGCAGCGTCCGTATTGAGCGAGCGGGGGCTGGCAATGAGCAGTTCTTC
CASSVRIERAGAGNEQFF
>.|TRBV30|many|TRBJ2-3
TGTGCCTGGAGTGTACGTCTCGCGGGAAACACAGATACGCAGTATTTT
CAWSVRLAGNTDTQYF
>TRBD1|TRBV5-1|many|TRBJ2-7
TGCGCCAGCAGTCCGGCACAGGGACAGGTCTACGAGCAGTACTTC
CASSPAQGQVYEQYF
>TRBD2|TRBV20-1|many|TRBJ2-1
TGCAGTGCTAGTAACGGCGGGAGTGGCAATGAGCAGTTCTTC
CSASNGGSGNEQFF
>.|TRBV20-1|many|TRBJ2-1
TGCAGTGCTAAAAAGGGGGAGGGCCGGGACAATGAGCAGTTCTTC
CSAKKGEGRDNEQFF
>.|TRBV3-1|many|TRBJ1-2
TGTGCCAGCAGACCCGAGTCAGGCCTCTATGGCTACACCTTC
CASRPESGLYGYTF
>TRBD1|TRBV18|many|TRBJ1-4
TGTGCCAGCTCACCGGACAGGACGTGGATTGAAAAACTGTTTTTT
CASSPDRTWIEKLFF
>TRBD2|TRBV7-8|many|TRBJ2-3
TGTGCCAGCAGTTTTACGTTCCGCGGGAGTATATTGGATACGCAGTATTTT
CASSFTFRGSILDTQYF
>.|TRBV29-1|.|TRBJ2-1
TGCAGCGTTGAAGGTGAAACCAAGAATGAGCAGTTCTTC
CSVEGETKNEQFF
>.|TRBV9|few|TRBJ2-5
TGTGCCAGCAGCGTAGCCGCAGGGGTGATAGAGACCCAGTACTTC
CASSVAAGVIETQYF
>.|TRBV7-2|.|TRBJ2-3
TGTGCCAGCAGCCCCATTAGACCTCTCTTGCGGCCAAGCACAGATACGCAGTATTTT
CASSPIRPLLRPSTDTQYF
>TRBD1|TRBV10-3|few|TRBJ1-2
TGTGCCATCAGAAGAGGAAGCGGGACAGTCAACTATGGCTACACCTTC
CAIRRGSGTVNYGYTF
>TRBD2|TRBV7-9|few|TRBJ2-5
TGTGCCAGCAGCCAATTAGCGGGAGTGGAGACCCAGTACTTC
CASSQLAGVETQYF
>.|TRBV20-1|.|TRBJ1-2
TGCAGTGCAACAGGGCTCTATGGCTACACCTTC
CSATGLYGYTF
>TRBD1|TRBV28|many|TRBJ2-7
TGTGCCAGCAGTCCATTGACAGGGGAACTATACGAGCAGTACTTC
CASSPLTGELYEQYF
>TRBD2|TRBV5-1|once|TRBJ2-7
TGCGCCAGCAGCCCGGGACTAGCGGGAGTCAGCTCCTACGAGCAGTACTTC
CASSPGLAGVSSYEQYF
>.|TRBV4-1|.|TRBJ2-7
TGCGCCAGCAGCCAAGGCCGCAATCGAAACTCCTACGAGCAGTACTTC
CASSQGRNRNSYEQYF
>TRBD2|TRBV13|many|TRBJ2-7
TGTGCCAGCAGCCTAACTAGCGGGATAGGAGGGGAGCAGTACTTC
CASSLTSGIGGEQYF
>TRBD1|TRBV7-3|.|TRBJ2-5
TGTGCCAGCAGCTTCGGGCCGAACAAGTTCCCAGGGGGAGAGACCCAGTACTTC
CASSFGPNKFPGGETQYF
>.|TRBV6-1|.|TRBJ2-1
TGTGCCAGCAGTGAGCCGGTCGGGGGAATGAGCTCCTACAATGAGCAGTTCTTC
CASSEPVGGMSSYNEQFF
>.|TRBV9|.|TRBJ2-3
TGTGCCAGCAGCGTCTTAGCTACTGAGGGAGATACGCAGTATTTT
CASSVLATEGDTQYF
>.|TRBV25-1|few|TRBJ2-7
TGTGCCAGCAGTGAATCGAGGATTTTGGCGGGGGAGCAGTACTTC
CASSESRILAGEQYF
>TRBD2|TRBV27|few|TRBJ2-3
TGTGCCAGCAGTTTATTGCCGGGAGGTTCTAGCACAGATACGCAGTATTTT
CASSLLPGGSSTDTQYF
>.|TRBV28|many|TRBJ1-2
TGTGCCAGCAGTTTATTCAGGGGCTATGGCTACACCTTC
CASSLFRGYGYTF
>TRBD1|TRBV24-1|many|TRBJ1-2
TGTGCCACCAGTGATCCGCGCTCTGACAGGGTTGGGGGCTACACCTTC
CATSDPRSDRVGGYTF
>TRBD2|TRBV6-1|many|TRBJ2-7
TGTGCCAGCAGAACTTCTAGCGGGATTAACGAGCAGTACTTC
CASRTSSGINEQYF
>.|TRBV18|many|TRBJ1-5
TGTGCCAGCTCACCGGACGAGAATCAGCCCCAGCATTTT
CASSPDENQPQHF
>.|TRBV6-2/TRBV6-3|.|TRBJ2-3
TGTGCCAGCAGTTCCGTTCTAGTCCTCACAGATACGCAGTATTTT
CASSSVLVLTDTQYF
>TRBD2|TRBV30|few|TRBJ2-3
TGTGCCTGGAGTGGCGGACTAGTTCCTAGCACAGATACGCAGTATTTT
CAWSGGLVPSTDTQYF
>.|TRBV3-1|many|TRBJ2-3
TGTGCCAGCAGCGTACTAGCAGGGACAGATACGCAGTATTTT
CASSVLAGTDTQYF
>.|TRBV6-1|.|TRBJ1-2
TGTGCCAGCAGTAATGGATACTATGGCTACACCTTC
CASSNGYYGYTF
>.|TRBV19|few|TRBJ2-3
TGTGCCAGTAGGTCTTCGGGAAGCACAGATACGCAGTATTTT
CASRSSGSTDTQYF
>.|TRBV30|many|TRBJ2-1
TGTGCCTGGAGCGGTCGGGGTGAGCAGTTCTTC
CAWSGRGEQFF
>.|TRBV6-6|.|TRBJ1-6
TGTGCCAGCAGTTACCGAGGGCTTTCACCCCTCCACTTT
CASSYRGLSPLHF
>TRBD2|TRBV2|many|TRBJ2-7
TGTGCCAGCAGTTCACTTTCCGGGACTAGCGGACCTACGGTGCAGTACTTC
CASSSLSGTSGPTVQYF
>.|TRBV29-1|many|TRBJ1-1
TGCAGCGTTGATCGCCTGGACAGCCCTGAAGCTTTCTTT
CSVDRLDSPEAFF